Below are 12 T cell receptor beta chains sequenced from a single sample in a study of cytomegalovirus exposure and HLA in healthy donors. PCR was performed using 60 Vbeta and 13 Jbeta primers. The protocol was immunoSEQ multiplex PCR, while the TCRdb copy is restricted to in-frame clones and leaves out a portion. The table lists approximately 160,000 clones, 77% of them singletons. Material: PBMCs. These receptors all come from a woman between 40 and 55 years old in good health and CMV-seropositive.

This chain joins TRBV5-5 and TRBJ2-7, with 12 bases that match TRBD2. V shed 0 bases, J shed 1 base, and the junction held 5 bases outside the gene matches. CDR3 size: 17 residues. The germline CDR1 and CDR2 sequences are SGHKS and YYEKEE (reference sequence). The CDR3 sequence is CASSLALAGGQSYEQYF. As DNA, the CDR3 is TGTGCCAGCAGCTTGGCTCTAGCGGGGGGGCAGTCCTACGAGCAGTACTTC.

This clone was recorded once. The chain links TRBV11-2 to TRBJ2-6, with 8 positions matching TRBD1. Germline CDR1 and CDR2: SGHAT and FQNNGV. The J segment lost 0 bases and the V segment lost 3 bases, leaving 7 bases of the junction unmatched. The CDR3 runs 18 residues. The CDR3 region has the DNA TGTGCCAGCAGCTTTAGGGGACAGGTGCTCTCTGGGGCCAACGTCCTGACTTTC. Translated: CASSFRGQVLSGANVLTF.

The chain carries TRBV5-4 and TRBJ2-2; 9 nucleotides align to TRBD1. The V gene end was trimmed by 1 base and the J gene end by 3 bases; junction bases not matched to a gene: 4. The germline V gene encodes CDR1 SGHNT and CDR2 YYREEE (reference sequence). CDR3 length: 16 amino acids. CDR3 residues: CASSLPQGADTGELFF. The CDR3 DNA reads TGTGCCAGCAGCTTGCCACAGGGGGCGGACACCGGGGAGCTGTTTTTT.

The table lists this clone with a count of one. The CDR3 nucleotides are TGCGCCAGCAGCTTGGCCGGGGCGGGGATCTCCTACGAGCAGTACTTC. It is translated as CASSLAGAGISYEQYF. The chain combines TRBV5-1 with TRBJ2-7, with D maybe TRBD2 (6 bases). The CDR3 extends over 16 amino acids. V lost 0 bases and J lost 0, with 13 bases in between. The germline gives CDR1 SGHRS, CDR2 YFSETQ.

The chain couples TRBV7-2 to TRBJ2-5, with TRBD2 matching over 13 bases. Looked up from germline, CDR1 is SGHTA and CDR2 is FQGNSA. V was clipped by 2 bases and J by 4 bases; unmatched bases: 1. The length of the CDR3 is 15 residues. CDR3 region: CASSLRTSGRETQYF. In DNA, the CDR3 is TGTGCCAGCAGCTTAAGGACTAGCGGGAGAGAGACCCAGTACTTC. The full variable domain, rest sourced from reference TRBV7-2 and TRBJ2-5, is GAGVSQSPSNKVTEKGKDVELRCDPISGHTALYWYRQSLGQGLEFLIYFQGNSAPDKSGLPSDRFSAERTGGSVSTLTIQRTQQEDSAVYLCASSLRTSGRETQYFGPGTRLLVL.

J is TRBJ1-1 and V is TRBV11-3, with D uncertain. Germline V lookup: CDR1 SGHNT, CDR2 YENEEA. This CDR3 comprises 13 residues. V was trimmed by 5 bases and J by 4 bases, leaving 11 bases between them. The CDR3 DNA is TGTGCCAGCAGCCGAGAGGGAGTCACTGAAGCTTTCTTT. Protein: CASSREGVTEAFF.

The chain links TRBV7-2 to TRBJ1-1; 7 bases align to TRBD1. The CDR3 spans 15 residues. Germline V lookup: CDR1 SGHTA, CDR2 FQGNSA. The V gene end was trimmed by 5 bases and the J gene end by 2 bases; junction bases not matched to a gene: 8. In DNA, the CDR3 is TGTGCCAGCAGCGCTGGCGGGACAGTTAACACTGAAGCTTTCTTT. Amino acids: CASSAGGTVNTEAFF.

This chain links TRBV19 with TRBJ2-7; TRBD2 agrees at 14 bases. Losses at the gene ends were 6 bases for V and 0 bases for J; bases not matched to a gene: 7. This CDR3 spans 17 amino acids. Germline lookup yields CDR1 LNHDA and CDR2 SQIVND (reference sequence). The CDR3 region is CASSLGLAGESSYEQYF. CDR3 DNA sequence: TGTGCCAGTAGCCTGGGACTAGCGGGGGAGAGCTCCTACGAGCAGTACTTC.

Only a few counts were recorded for this clone. V and J are TRBV4-3 and TRBJ2-6, with 8 nucleotides matching TRBD2. CDR1 and CDR2 from the germline V gene are LGHNA and YSLEER. The CDR3 spans 18 residues. Trimming removed 0 bases from V and 4 bases from J; junction bases left unmatched: 8. For the CDR3, the DNA is TGCGCCAGCAGCCAAGATCCCCGGGGGGGGGCCGGGGCCAACGTCCTGACTTTC. Its translation is CASSQDPRGGAGANVLTF.

The V and J genes are TRBV6-6 and TRBJ1-1; D not certain. The V and J ends lost 6 bases and 0 bases respectively, with 11 bases between them. The CDR3 extends over 14 amino acids. CDR1 and CDR2 from the germline V gene are MNHNY and SVGAGI (reference sequence). The CDR3 region is CASRFVGMNTEAFF. CDR3 DNA sequence: TGTGCCAGCAGATTCGTCGGGATGAACACTGAAGCTTTCTTT.

The chain uses TRBV5-1 and TRBJ1-1, with 11 bases fitting TRBD1. The CDR3 is 16 amino acids. Germline V gene data show CDR1 as SGHRS and CDR2 as YFSETQ. The V and J ends lost 0 bases and 7 bases, in that order; junction bases with no gene match: 8. CDR3 bases: TGCGCCAGCAGCTTGGCCCCCGGACAGGGGGCAGGTGAAGCTTTCTTT. Its translation: CASSLAPGQGAGEAFF. The complete variable domain, with remaining parts taken from reference TRBV5-1 and TRBJ1-1, reads KAGVTQTPRYLIKTRGQQVTLSCSPISGHRSVSWYQQTPGQGLQFLFEYFSETQRNKGNFPGRFSGRQFSNSRSEMNVSTLELGDSALYLCASSLAPGQGAGEAFFGQGTRLTVV.

The chain employs TRBV5-4 and TRBJ2-7, with 9 bases lining up with TRBD1. J gave up 5 bases and V 2 bases, and 8 bases lay outside the gene matches. Germline-derived CDR1 and CDR2 are SGHNT and YYREEE (reference sequence). The CDR3 is 15 amino acids. The CDR3 here is CASSLGTGTLNEQYF. CDR3 DNA sequence: TGTGCCAGCAGCTTAGGGACAGGGACCCTCAACGAGCAGTACTTC.